The next 16 T cell receptor beta chains were all read from a single sample in a study of breast tumors, draining lymph nodes, adjacent tissues. Each CDR3 protein is one row after TCRdb ran MiXCR on the multiplex PCR reads. Among approximately 180,000 distinct CDR3 sequences, more than 25% were seen once, and the ten largest hold around 4%. Breast cancer patients provided tissue from their axillary draining lymph nodes. The material sequenced was axillary lymph node tissue. These receptors were obtained from a female donor with breast cancer. Some clones in this sample may be carry-over from other donors' samples.

This clonotype was counted at least ten times. The V and J genes are TRBV2 and TRBJ2-3; TRBD1 is a possible D gene (6 bases). V lost 6 bases, J lost 6 bases, and 13 bases lay in between. The length of the CDR3 is 13 residues. Germline CDR1 and CDR2: SNHLY and FYNNEI. The CDR3 DNA follows: TGTGCCAGCAGGATACAAACAGGGGATACGCAGTATTTT. It encodes CASRIQTGDTQYF. Drawing the rest from reference TRBV2 and TRBJ2-3, the complete variable domain is EPEVTQTPSHQVTQMGQEVILRCVPISNHLYFYWYRQILGQKVEFLVSFYNNEISEKSEIFDDQFSVERPDGSNFTLKIRSTKLEDSAMYFCASRIQTGDTQYFGPGTRLTVL.

This clonotype is a singleton in its sample. CDR3 residues: CASSDLGQVTGELFF. For the CDR3, the DNA is TGTGCCAGCAGTGACCTAGGACAGGTCACCGGGGAGCTGTTTTTT. The chain couples TRBV6-1 to TRBJ2-2; TRBD1 matches 7 bases. Germline V gene sequence: CDR1 MNHNS, CDR2 SASEGT. J lost 4 bases, V lost 3 bases, and 5 bases had no gene match. The CDR3 runs 15 residues.

To note about this clonotype: A much larger clone differs by one base, so this may be a read error. The gene calls are TRBV9 and TRBJ2-7; unclear D gene. CDR3 length: 12 residues. V lost 7 bases, J lost 3 bases, and 11 bases lay in between. The germline CDR1 and CDR2 sequences are SGDLS and YYNGEE. CDR3 residues: CASHIDVYEQYF. In DNA form, the CDR3 reads TGTGCCAGCCACATTGACGTCTACGAGCAGTACTTC.

This clonotype was recorded at least ten times. The chain recombines TRBV6-1 with TRBJ1-2; possible D gene TRBD1, 6 bases. The CDR3 has 13 amino acids. Trimming shortened V by 8 bases and J by 5 bases, and 15 bases separated the two germline ends. From germline, CDR1 is MNHNS and CDR2 SASEGT. The chain's CDR3 is CASGQTGLYGYTF. Written as DNA, the CDR3 is TGTGCCAGCGGACAGACAGGTCTATATGGCTACACCTTC.

The chain combines TRBV19 with TRBJ1-2; the match to TRBD1 covers 8 bases. The CDR3 sequence is 14 residues long. CDR1 is LNHDA and CDR2 is SQIVND in the germline V gene (reference sequence). With 9 bases clipped from V and 12 bases from J, the junction kept 18 bases outside the gene matches. CDR3 DNA sequence: TGTGCCAGCGGTCCGTCAACAGGGGGAGTTGGAAACACCTTC. Translated: CASGPSTGGVGNTF.

This clonotype appeared many times. The V call is TRBV20-1, the J call TRBJ2-1, with D tentatively TRBD2 (6 bases). The CDR3 contains 15 residues. Germline lookup yields CDR1 DFQATT and CDR2 SNEGSKA (reference sequence). V was shortened by 1 base and J by 4 bases, with 14 bases between the two germline ends. The CDR3 reads CSARGRAGTYNEQFF. For the CDR3, the DNA is TGCAGTGCTAGAGGTCGGGCAGGGACTTACAATGAGCAGTTCTTC.

This clonotype appeared many times. The rearrangement joins TRBV7-9 to TRBJ1-5; D possibly corresponds to TRBD1 (6 bases). The CDR3 extends over 17 amino acids. Germline V gene data show CDR1 as SEHNR and CDR2 as FQNEAQ (reference sequence). Trimming removed 5 bases from V and 0 bases from J, with 17 bases in between. The CDR3 nucleotides read TGTGCCAGCAGCCGCGAAGGGGGAGGCTATAGCAATCAGCCCCAGCATTTT. As protein: CASSREGGGYSNQPQHF.

This clonotype has a handful of counts. A much larger clone sits a single nucleotide away, making a read error possible. The chain joins TRBV11-2 to TRBJ2-1; D possibly uses TRBD1 or TRBD2 (5 bases each). From germline, CDR1 is SGHAT and CDR2 FQNNGV. CDR3 length: 15 amino acids. V lost 5 bases to trimming and J lost 8 bases, with 19 bases between them. The CDR3: CASSGDLRAVDEQFF. Written as DNA, the CDR3 is TGTGCCAGCAGCGGGGACCTGCGGGCTGTCGATGAGCAGTTCTTC.

This clonotype was recorded at least ten times. The chain has TRBV7-9 and TRBJ2-3, with a possible D match to TRBD2 (6 bases). The CDR3 is 13 amino acids. Germline values: CDR1 SEHNR, CDR2 FQNEAQ (reference sequence). Trimming took 4 bases from V and 1 from J, leaving 6 bases between them. For the CDR3, the DNA is TGTGCCAGCAGCTGGAGGGGCACAGATACGCAGTATTTT. Translation gives CASSWRGTDTQYF.

As to this clonotype: The CDR3 carries no conserved terminal phenylalanine or tryptophan, so it likely arises from a read error. V is TRBV2 and J is TRBJ2-7; the match to TRBD1 covers 7 bases. The CDR3 runs to 15 residues. The germline gives CDR1 SNHLY, CDR2 FYNNEI. The CDR3 region has the DNA TGTGCCGGCAGAGTCAGTACGGGACAGTCCTACGAGCAGTACCTC. Its translation is CAGRVSTGQSYEQYL.

This clonotype was detected once. V gene TRBV7-3 combines with J gene TRBJ2-3; 12 positions agree with TRBD2. The CDR3 runs 15 residues. The V gene's germline CDR1 is SGHTA and CDR2 FQGTGA. Losses at the gene ends were 5 bases for V and 4 bases for J; bases not matched to a gene: 4. The CDR3 protein is CASSRLAGEADTQYF. The CDR3 DNA reads TGTGCCAGCAGCCGACTAGCGGGAGAGGCAGATACGCAGTATTTT.

The chain carries TRBV20-1 and TRBJ2-3; D gene uncertain. CDR3 length: 14 amino acids. Per the germline V gene, CDR1 is DFQATT and CDR2 is SNEGSKA (reference sequence). Trimming stripped 5 bases from V and 0 bases from J, with 12 bases between. The CDR3 nucleotides are TGCAGTGCTCCCCCGGTTCGGAGCACAGATACGCAGTATTTT. It translates to CSAPPVRSTDTQYF.

This clonotype has a count of ten or more. The gene calls are TRBV5-1 and TRBJ2-4, with a weak D call TRBD2 (7 bases). This CDR3 has 15 amino acids. Germline V gene sequence: CDR1 SGHRS, CDR2 YFSETQ. The V gene lost 4 bases and the J gene lost 6 bases, with 17 bases spanning the gap. CDR3 DNA: TGCGCCAGCAGCCCCACCATGGGGGGGGCAAACATTCAGTACTTC. Protein: CASSPTMGGANIQYF.

The chain recombines TRBV6-5 with TRBJ2-1; 9 bases map to TRBD1. The CDR3 has 15 amino acids. J was trimmed by 9 bases and V by 2 bases; bases with no gene match: 8. Looked up from germline, CDR1 is MNHEY and CDR2 is SVGAGI. CDR3 amino acids: CASSYRNRGQGEQFF. Here the CDR3 DNA reads TGTGCCAGCAGTTACCGAAACAGGGGGCAGGGTGAGCAGTTCTTC.

The rearrangement links TRBV28 to TRBJ2-2, with D unresolved. Germline values: CDR1 MDHEN, CDR2 SYDVKM. The CDR3 length is 15 residues. With 1 base removed from V and 2 bases from J, the gap between germline ends came to 8 bases. Here the CDR3 DNA reads TGTGCCAGCAGTTTATCCCCTCCTAACACCGGGGAGCTGTTTTTT. Translated: CASSLSPPNTGELFF.

The V call is TRBV13, the J call TRBJ1-4; D is unclear. Trimming pared 0 bases from V and 4 bases from J, leaving 6 bases between. Germline V lookup: CDR1 PRHDT, CDR2 FYEKMQ (reference sequence). The length of the CDR3 is 14 residues. DNA of the CDR3: TGTGCCAGCAGCTTAGGACTGGATAATGAAAAACTGTTTTTT. Protein sequence: CASSLGLDNEKLFF.